This T cell receptor (beta chain) comes out of a study of blood T cells in healthy people across ages. Study-wide findings and caveats: Whereas aged donors had fewer naive CD4+ cells, long-lived donors had more of them and higher diversity. Bulk PBMC profiling left naive and antigen-experienced comparisons inconclusive.

The CDR3 covers 19 residues. V dropped 0 bases and J dropped 4; count of bases not matched to a gene: 12. The germline CDR1 and CDR2 sequences are SGDLS and YYNGEE. On this clonotype itself: What it binds is unknown.

PCR was performed a second time for 7 to 11 cycles using a sample-barcoded 5' primer and a J-beta primer mix. Using its own MiXCR run on the 5' RACE reads, TCRdb lists one record per CDR3 protein. The data show roughly 1,300,000 distinct CDR3 sequences, roughly 59% seen once. Per individual sample, total RNA of at least 5.5 micrograms was extracted. The sequence was obtained from a man younger than 35 in good health. The chain recombines TRBV9 with TRBJ2-1; 11 bases fit TRBD2. The specimen sequenced was blood. CDR3 region: CASSVEAWEGTSGYNEQFF. The CDR3 DNA follows: TGTGCCAGCAGCGTAGAAGCATGGGAAGGGACTAGCGGTTACAATGAGCAGTTCTTC.